Below, 24 T cell receptor beta chains from the same sample are listed, as sequenced in a study of blood T cell repertoires in COVID-19. TCRdb keeps only in-frame clones here, not all; method: immunoSEQ multiplex PCR. The data show around 470,000 clones, 80% to 90% seen once. The sequencing input was peripheral blood. The receptors here all came from a man aged 18 to 35 with COVID-19, enrolled during active disease.

In its sample, this clone was seen once. The chain joins TRBV3-1 (or the pseudogene TRBV3-2) to TRBJ1-6; D is undetermined. From germline, CDR1 is LGHDT and CDR2 YNNKEL (reference sequence). V was clipped by 4 bases and J by 7 bases, with 17 bases between them. CDR3 length: 16 residues. The CDR3 region has the DNA TGTGCCAGCAGCCTAAGAATTCGGGGAGGAAATTCACCCCTCCACTTT. Its protein is CASSLRIRGGNSPLHF.

The chain joins TRBV6-5 to TRBJ2-7; 9 nucleotides agree with TRBD1. CDR3 length: 12 residues. CDR1 is MNHEY and CDR2 is SVGAGI in the germline V gene. Trimming at V came to 10 bases and at J to 5 bases, leaving 6 bases not matched to a gene. The CDR3 is CATGQGAHEQYF. The CDR3 DNA reads as TGTGCCACGGGACAGGGAGCCCACGAGCAGTACTTC.

The chain combines TRBV9 with TRBJ2-2, with 7 bases matching TRBD2. V was pared by 0 bases and J by 13 bases, with 6 bases of the junction left unmatched. The CDR3 is made up of 13 amino acids. The V gene's germline CDR1 is SGDLS and CDR2 YYNGEE. This CDR3 reads CASSVGEGQLLFF. Written as DNA, the CDR3 is TGTGCCAGCAGCGTAGGGGAGGGGCAATTGCTGTTTTTT.

V is TRBV7-2 and J is TRBJ2-1, with TRBD2 matching 9 bases. Germline trimming cut 5 bases from V and 2 bases from J; bases unmatched to any gene: 4. This CDR3 has 15 amino acids. The V gene's germline CDR1 is SGHTA and CDR2 FQGNSA. Here the CDR3 DNA reads TGTGCCAGCAGCCAAGCGGGGGGAACCTACAATGAGCAGTTCTTC. As protein: CASSQAGGTYNEQFF.

This chain links TRBV2 with TRBJ2-5; 7 nucleotides agree with TRBD2. V shed 7 bases, J shed 3 bases, and the junction held 23 bases outside the gene matches. The germline CDR1 and CDR2 sequences are SNHLY and FYNNEI. This CDR3 region has 19 residues. CDR3 protein: CASTKGGSIRINKKETQYF. As DNA, the CDR3 is TGTGCCAGCACAAAGGGCGGGAGCATCAGGATTAATAAGAAAGAGACCCAGTACTTC.

The chain is built from TRBV5-6 and TRBJ2-2; 9 bases are shared with TRBD1. J was trimmed by 2 bases and V by 2 bases; bases with no gene match: 7. This CDR3 spans 17 amino acids. Germline V CDR1 and CDR2: SGHDT, YYEEEE. The CDR3 spells CASSLLGTGYNTGELFF. Written as DNA, the CDR3 is TGTGCCAGCAGCTTACTGGGGACAGGGTATAACACCGGGGAGCTGTTTTTT.

The chain employs TRBV3-1 (or the pseudogene TRBV3-2) and TRBJ2-1; no definite D call. Germline V gene sequence: CDR1 LGHDT, CDR2 YNNKEL (reference sequence). The CDR3 is 11 residues long. V lost 10 bases, J lost 4 bases, and 8 bases lay in between. CDR3 sequence: CAILVYNEQFF. The CDR3 DNA reads as TGTGCCATCCTCGTTTACAATGAGCAGTTCTTC.

The chain employs TRBV4-1 and TRBJ1-6; 8 bases are shared with TRBD1. The germline V gene has CDR1 MGHRA and CDR2 YSYEKL. Germline trimming cut 4 bases from V and 9 bases from J; bases unmatched to any gene: 8. The CDR3 covers 15 residues. The CDR3 protein is CASSPSGTGGSPLHF. Here the CDR3 DNA reads TGCGCCAGCAGCCCGTCCGGGACAGGCGGTTCACCCCTCCACTTT.

This clone has only one observation. V is TRBV5-1 and J is TRBJ2-7; 11 bases align to TRBD2. V was clipped by 0 bases and J by 5 bases; unmatched bases: 4. The CDR3 has 15 residues. Germline CDR1 is SGHRS and CDR2 is YFSETQ. The CDR3 nucleotides read TGCGCCAGCAGCTTGGCCGGGGGACTAGCGGACGAGCAGTACTTC. It encodes CASSLAGGLADEQYF.

The rearrangement joins TRBV18 to TRBJ1-5; D is ambiguous. The V gene lost 2 bases and the J gene lost 0 bases, with 5 bases spanning the gap. In germline, CDR1 is KGHSH, CDR2 LQKENI. CDR3 size: 14 residues. The CDR3 spells CASSPGNSNQPQHF. CDR3 in DNA: TGTGCCAGCTCACCAGGCAATAGCAATCAGCCCCAGCATTTT. Variable domain in full (rest from reference TRBV18 and TRBJ1-5): NAGVMQNPRHLVRRRGQEARLRCSPMKGHSHVYWYRQLPEEGLKFMVYLQKENIIDESGMPKERFSAEFPKEGPSILRIQQVVRGDSAAYFCASSPGNSNQPQHFGDGTRLSIL.

V and J are TRBV7-3 and TRBJ2-3; the D gene is possibly TRBD2 (5 bases). CDR1 is SGHTA, CDR2 FQGTGA, per germline. V was pared by 2 bases and J by 0 bases, with 15 bases between. The CDR3 has 17 amino acids. Here the CDR3 reads CASSLGLGFGSTDTQYF. CDR3 DNA sequence: TGTGCCAGCAGCTTAGGACTGGGTTTTGGGAGCACAGATACGCAGTATTTT.

The chain employs TRBV3-1 (or the pseudogene TRBV3-2) and TRBJ2-1, with D maybe TRBD1 (5 bases). Between the trimmed V and J ends, which lost 1 base and 9 bases, there was a span of 22 bases. CDR3 length: 17 amino acids. CDR1 and CDR2 from the germline V gene are LGHDT and YNNKEL (reference sequence). The DNA of the CDR3 is TGTGCCAGCAGCCAAGGGCCGGGCTACGCAGGGCTGAGTGAGCAGTTCTTC. It encodes CASSQGPGYAGLSEQFF.

This clone was observed a single time. The chain is built from TRBV19 and TRBJ1-3; 8 nucleotides align to TRBD1. The CDR3 consists of 17 residues. V gave up 4 bases and J gave up 0 bases; unmatched junction bases: 8. Looked up from germline, CDR1 is LNHDA and CDR2 is SQIVND (reference sequence). DNA of the CDR3: TGTGCCAGTAGTACCGTCTACAGGGGGGACTCTGGAAACACCATATATTTT. The encoded protein is CASSTVYRGDSGNTIYF.

This chain links TRBV6-6 with TRBJ1-4; possible D gene TRBD1, 5 bases. The germline gives CDR1 MNHNY, CDR2 SVGAGI (reference sequence). The V and J ends lost 0 bases and 8 bases respectively, with 16 bases between them. The CDR3 covers 16 residues. CDR3 sequence reads: CASSYSSRQGGEKLFF. CDR3 in DNA: TGTGCCAGCAGTTACTCCTCCCGTCAGGGTGGGGAAAAACTGTTTTTT.

The rearrangement links TRBV6-5 to TRBJ1-1; D unclear. V lost 7 bases and J lost 3, with 15 bases in between. The CDR3 spans 14 residues. CDR1 and CDR2 from the germline V gene are MNHEY and SVGAGI. The CDR3 spells CASIDTEQYTEAFF. The CDR3 DNA reads TGTGCCAGCATCGACACGGAACAGTACACTGAAGCTTTCTTT.

The rearrangement links TRBV4-2 to TRBJ1-3; D gene unclear. This CDR3 is 16 amino acids long. V lost 3 bases and J lost 9, with 21 bases in between. CDR1 is LGHNA and CDR2 is YNFKEQ in the germline V gene. CDR3 coding DNA: TGTGCCAGCAGCCAGCCTGGGCGGACGGGATTGGTCACCATATATTTT. This translates into CASSQPGRTGLVTIYF.

The chain is built from TRBV6-5 and TRBJ2-7, with D uncertain. CDR3 length: 13 amino acids. CDR1 and CDR2 from the germline V gene are MNHEY and SVGAGI. V lost 2 bases and J lost 0, with 5 bases in between. CDR3 residues: CASSYDTSYEQYF. CDR3 nucleotide sequence: TGTGCCAGCAGTTACGACACCTCCTACGAGCAGTACTTC.

Only one count was recorded for this clone. J is TRBJ2-6 and V is TRBV5-1, with a possible D match to TRBD1 (6 bases). V lost 0 bases to trimming and J lost 2 bases, with 6 bases between them. The germline gives CDR1 SGHRS, CDR2 YFSETQ. This CDR3 is 15 amino acids long. The CDR3 DNA reads as TGCGCCAGCAGCTTGGGGGACACTGGGGCCAACGTCCTGACTTTC. This translates into CASSLGDTGANVLTF.

V and J are TRBV5-6 and TRBJ2-7; tentatively, D is TRBD1 (5 bases). The CDR3 is made up of 14 amino acids. Trimming removed 0 bases from V and 3 bases from J, with 10 bases in between. CDR1 is SGHDT, CDR2 YYEEEE, per germline. The CDR3 coding sequence is TGTGCCAGCAGCTTGGACCAGGGTGGCTACGAGCAGTACTTC. Translating it yields CASSLDQGGYEQYF.

CDR3: CASSQIDRAPYEQYF. Written as DNA, the CDR3 is TGTGCCAGCAGCCAGATCGACAGGGCCCCCTACGAGCAGTACTTC. The genes are TRBV3-1 (or the pseudogene TRBV3-2) and TRBJ2-7, with 7 bases fitting TRBD1. From germline, CDR1 is LGHDT and CDR2 YNNKEL (reference sequence). CDR3 length equals 15 residues. V shed 3 bases, J shed 2 bases, and the junction held 7 bases outside the gene matches.

The chain links TRBV5-5 to TRBJ1-5; unclear D gene. The CDR3 contains 14 residues. The V and J ends lost 0 bases and 3 bases respectively, with 7 bases between them. Per the germline V gene, CDR1 is SGHKS and CDR2 is YYEKEE (reference sequence). The CDR3 DNA follows: TGTGCCAGCAGCTTGGCGGGGAACAATCAGCCCCAGCATTTT. This sequence encodes CASSLAGNNQPQHF.

This clone is a singleton in its sample. The chain uses TRBV4-1 and TRBJ1-4; weak D call: TRBD1 (5 bases). Germline V gene lookup returns CDR1 MGHRA and CDR2 YSYEKL. With 0 bases removed from V and 7 bases from J, the gap between germline ends came to 12 bases. The CDR3 length is 15 residues. CDR3 loop: CASSQEGHWGEKLFF. In DNA form, the CDR3 reads TGCGCCAGCAGCCAAGAAGGACACTGGGGTGAAAAACTGTTTTTT.

The CDR3 DNA is TGTGCCAGCAGCATCTCACAGGGGGCGCCCACTGAAGCTTTCTTT. Its translation is CASSISQGAPTEAFF. The chain couples TRBV5-6 to TRBJ1-1; 9 bases align to TRBD1. Germline assignment: CDR1 SGHDT and CDR2 YYEEEE. The V segment lost 4 bases and the J segment 4 bases; nucleotides outside the gene matches: 8. This CDR3 is built from 15 residues.

This clone was detected once. The gene calls are TRBV20-1 and TRBJ1-1; D is unresolved. The germline V gene encodes CDR1 DFQATT and CDR2 SNEGSKA (reference sequence). CDR3 size: 10 residues. Trimming took off 5 bases at V and 7 bases at J, with 8 bases between the two ends. The CDR3 coding sequence is TGCAGTGCTTACACGAATGAAGCTTTCTTT. Translating gives CSAYTNEAFF.